This record looks at one T cell receptor (beta chain) sequence and its context. The antigen is undetermined. This sample was taken from a study of T-cell memory formation after mild COVID-19. Study-wide results and caveats: Proof of SARS-CoV-2 specificity was absent for the second-wave clones that crested on day 37. There was a balanced CD4/CD8 profile in clones contracting day 15 to 85, and later expanders leaned CD4+.

TCRdb processed the 5' RACE reads anew with MiXCR; each CDR3 protein has one entry. The sample contains 250,000 or so distinct CDR3 sequences, roughly 17% of which appear only once. Germline CDR1 LGHNA, CDR2 YSLEER. CDR3 length: 17 residues. V shed 0 bases and J 1 base; nucleotides not matched to a gene: 6. Sequenced: PBMCs or a T cell subset sorted from them (not recorded which). The rearrangement joins TRBV4-3 to TRBJ2-3, with TRBD2 matching over 8 bases. The sequence came from a man between 18 and 35 years old who had mild COVID-19 (a few samples of this study predate the infection). Cell type and time point are not known. CDR3 bases: TGCGCCAGCAGCCAAGATGACGCGGGGGGCGGCACAGATACGCAGTATTTT. This sequence encodes CASSQDDAGGGTDTQYF.